This T cell receptor beta chain was recovered during a study of blood T cell repertoires in COVID-19. The V gene lost 4 bases and the J gene lost 6 bases, with 22 bases spanning the gap. Looked up from germline, CDR1 is SGHVS and CDR2 is FQNEAQ. The CDR3 contains 16 residues. Authors' data handling: Amplification of reference gene primers provided the estimated nucleated cell counts. The data were produced by immunoSEQ multiplex PCR, yet TCRdb's version contains in-frame clones alone and is incomplete. V and J calls and clone size are as listed in that table; D and trimming were resolved from the DNA. Among under 400,000 clones listed, over 75% were seen once. This clone came up once.

Sequencing was carried out using peripheral blood. The clonotype originates from a woman younger than 45 with COVID-19, enrolled during active disease. This chain uses TRBV7-8 with TRBJ2-7; maybe TRBD1 (5 bases). The CDR3 is CASSWLGKRKDIEQYF. In DNA, the CDR3 is TGTGCCAGCAGCTGGTTAGGGAAAAGAAAGGACATCGAGCAGTACTTC.